The 7 T cell receptor beta chains presented below share a single source sample, sequenced in a study of breast tumors, draining lymph nodes, adjacent tissues. MiXCR was run by TCRdb on the multiplex PCR reads, yielding one entry per CDR3 protein. The table has about 150,000 distinct CDR3 sequences, more than 20% seen once. Breast cancer patients provided tissue from their axillary draining lymph nodes. Material for sequencing was axillary lymph node tissue. Receptors were obtained from a female donor with breast cancer. Some clones in this sample may be carry-over from other donors' samples.

This clonotype was counted at least ten times. CDR3 nucleotide sequence: TGTGCCAGCACCCGGGTAGGGCGCAGGGTCCCAGAGACCCAGTACTTC. Protein sequence: CASTRVGRRVPETQYF. This chain uses TRBV12-3 or TRBV12-4 with TRBJ2-5; possible D gene TRBD1, 5 bases. CDR3 size: 16 residues. V dropped 7 bases and J dropped 4 bases, with 22 bases sitting between them.

Details on this clonotype: No conserved phenylalanine or tryptophan is present at the end of the CDR3, so a read error is the likely explanation. The rearrangement joins TRBV28 to TRBJ1-5; possible D gene TRBD1, 6 bases. The CDR3 runs 12 residues. Germline V gene lookup returns CDR1 MDHEN and CDR2 SYDVKM. DNA of the CDR3: TGTACCAGCAGACAGGGCAATCAGCCCCAGCATTCC. Translated: CTSRQGNQPQHS.

There are many counts of this clonotype. The V and J genes are TRBV7-8 and TRBJ2-7; TRBD2 aligns across 7 bases. The CDR3 length is 15 residues. V lost 5 bases, J lost 2 bases, and 9 bases stayed unmatched. Germline V CDR1 and CDR2: SGHVS, FQNEAQ. The CDR3 spells CASSPYGTIPYEQYF. The CDR3 nucleotides are TGTGCCAGCAGCCCGTACGGGACTATTCCCTACGAGCAGTACTTC.

This clonotype was found a few times. This could be a read error, since a much larger clone is one nucleotide away. V usage is TRBV5-1 and J usage is TRBJ2-1; 9 bases are a match to TRBD2. CDR1 and CDR2 (germline): SGHRS, YFSETQ. Trimming removed 4 bases from V and 0 bases from J; junction bases left unmatched: 8. The CDR3 is 17 residues long. Here the CDR3 reads CASSGGGGAGSYNEQFF. DNA of the CDR3: TGCGCCAGCAGCGGCGGGGGGGGCGCAGGCTCCTACAATGAGCAGTTCTTC.

Details on this clonotype: Given a much more abundant clone one base away, this may be a read error. The V and J genes are TRBV28 and TRBJ2-7, with 7 bases that match TRBD1. CDR1 is MDHEN and CDR2 is SYDVKM in the germline V gene. Trimming cost V 7 bases and J 5 bases; bases outside gene matches: 17. CDR3 length equals 16 residues. The chain's CDR3 is CASTHQPQTGTDEQYF. As DNA, the CDR3 is TGTGCCAGCACCCATCAGCCACAGACAGGGACGGACGAGCAGTACTTC.

This clonotype was counted a few times. The chain carries TRBV11-1 and TRBJ2-3; 8 bases match TRBD2. The CDR3 contains 16 residues. The germline V gene has CDR1 SGHAT and CDR2 FQDESV (reference sequence). Trimming removed 3 bases from V and 4 bases from J; junction bases left unmatched: 9. CDR3 coding DNA: TGTGCCAGCAGCTTCGGGGGGGAACTTAACGCAGATACGCAGTATTTT. Translation gives CASSFGGELNADTQYF. The variable domain in full, with the rest retrieved from reference TRBV11-1 and TRBJ2-3, is EAEVAQSPRYKITEKSQAVAFWCDPISGHATLYWYRQILGQGPELLVQFQDESVVDDSQLPKDRFSAERLKGVDSTLKIQPAELGDSAMYLCASSFGGELNADTQYFGPGTRLTVL.

This clonotype has at least ten counts. The chain recombines TRBV6-1 with TRBJ1-4, with 10 nucleotides matching TRBD1. The CDR3 sequence is 14 residues long. Germline V gene data show CDR1 as MNHNS and CDR2 as SASEGT. The V segment lost 1 base and the J segment 7 bases; nucleotides outside the gene matches: 0. The CDR3: CASSEGTGGEKLFF. CDR3 DNA sequence: TGTGCCAGCAGTGAAGGGACAGGGGGTGAAAAACTGTTTTTT.